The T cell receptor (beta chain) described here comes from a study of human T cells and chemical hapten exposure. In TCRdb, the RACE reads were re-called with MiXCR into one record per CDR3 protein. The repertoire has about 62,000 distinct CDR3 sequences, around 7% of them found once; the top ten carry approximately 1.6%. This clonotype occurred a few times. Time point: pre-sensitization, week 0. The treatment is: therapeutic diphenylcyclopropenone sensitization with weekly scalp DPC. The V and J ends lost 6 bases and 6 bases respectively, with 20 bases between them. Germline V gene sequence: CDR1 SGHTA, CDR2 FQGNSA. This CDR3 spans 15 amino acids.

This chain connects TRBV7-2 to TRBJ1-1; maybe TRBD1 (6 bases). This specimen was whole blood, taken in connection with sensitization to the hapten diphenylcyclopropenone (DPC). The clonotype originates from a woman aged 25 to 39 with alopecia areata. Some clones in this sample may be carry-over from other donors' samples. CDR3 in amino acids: CASRTDINRASEAFF. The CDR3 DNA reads TGTGCCAGCAGAACAGACATTAACAGGGCATCTGAAGCTTTCTTT.